The 29 T cell receptor beta chains below come from one sample, sequenced in a study of T cells in Graves' hyperthyroidism and ophthalmopathy. TCR beta CDR3 sequences were amplified from RNA transcripts. The HTBI primer set served for first-round RT-PCR of the TCR CDR3. One entry per CDR3 protein, called by TCRdb with MiXCR from the multiplex PCR reads. The table records 300,000 to 400,000 distinct CDR3 sequences, around 13% of them present only once. The sample consisted of blood. Receptors were obtained from a woman aged 55 to 70 with Graves' hyperthyroidism.

This clonotype was recorded a few times. The gene calls are TRBV10-3 and TRBJ2-7; D may correspond to TRBD1 or TRBD2 (5 bases each). Germline CDR1 and CDR2: ENHRY and SYGVKD. The CDR3 length is 16 residues. V was cut by 4 bases and J by 4 bases, with 20 bases left in between. CDR3 amino acids: CAISAGSDFWGYEQYF. CDR3 nucleotides: TGTGCCATCAGTGCCGGGTCTGACTTCTGGGGGTACGAGCAGTACTTC.

At least ten counts were recorded for this clonotype. The V gene is TRBV7-8, the J gene TRBJ2-7; 7 bases line up with TRBD2. Trimming at V came to 6 bases and at J to 5 bases, leaving 16 bases not matched to a gene. The CDR3 covers 16 residues. Germline values: CDR1 SGHVS, CDR2 FQNEAQ. The CDR3 reads CASSWGGDYLGDEQYF. In DNA form, the CDR3 reads TGTGCCAGCAGTTGGGGGGGGGACTACCTCGGGGACGAGCAGTACTTC.

The chain uses TRBV5-1 and TRBJ1-2, with 9 positions matching TRBD1. Germline assignment: CDR1 SGHRS and CDR2 YFSETQ. This CDR3 contains 16 residues. The V segment lost 4 bases and the J segment 2 bases; nucleotides outside the gene matches: 9. Here the CDR3 reads CASSGGQGQENYGYTF. Here the CDR3 DNA reads TGCGCCAGCAGCGGGGGACAGGGTCAAGAAAACTATGGCTACACCTTC.

Only a few counts were recorded for this clonotype. V is TRBV5-1 and J is TRBJ2-3; the D call may be TRBD1 or TRBD2 (5 bases each). CDR3 length: 16 residues. Deletions cut 4 bases from V and 1 base from J, with 16 bases between. Germline lookup yields CDR1 SGHRS and CDR2 YFSETQ. The CDR3 DNA follows: TGCGCCAGCAGCCTTTATGGGGGAATCGGCACAGATACGCAGTATTTT. Residues: CASSLYGGIGTDTQYF.

The sample holds many counts of this clonotype. V gene TRBV7-9 combines with J gene TRBJ2-1; tentatively, D is TRBD2 (6 bases). Trimming removed 5 bases at V and 10 bases at J, with 18 bases between. The CDR3 extends over 14 amino acids. Germline V CDR1 and CDR2: SEHNR, FQNEAQ (reference sequence). CDR3 protein: CASSKKRAAREQFF. CDR3 sequence (DNA): TGTGCCAGCAGCAAAAAGCGGGCGGCGCGGGAGCAGTTCTTC.

Ten or more counts support this clonotype. The V and J genes are TRBV5-1 and TRBJ2-3; a possible D gene is TRBD2 (6 bases). Germline assignment: CDR1 SGHRS and CDR2 YFSETQ. Trimming left V 0 bases short and J 4 bases short, with 9 bases between. This CDR3 is 14 amino acids long. The CDR3 sequence: CASSLELAPDTQYF. The CDR3, as DNA: TGCGCCAGCAGCTTGGAACTAGCACCAGATACGCAGTATTTT.

This clonotype was recorded at least ten times. The gene calls are TRBV3-1 and TRBJ2-1; tentative D call: TRBD2 (5 bases). V was pared by 4 bases and J by 6 bases, with 10 bases between. CDR3 length equals 13 residues. Germline V gene data show CDR1 as LGHDT and CDR2 as YNNKEL (reference sequence). The DNA for the CDR3 is TGTGCCAGCAGCCGGACTGCGCGCAATGAGCAGTTCTTC. This codes for CASSRTARNEQFF.

In its sample, this clonotype was seen many times. V is TRBV5-6 and J is TRBJ2-5; 9 bases agree with TRBD2. This CDR3 has 15 residues. V lost 1 base and J lost 5; bases outside the gene matches: 6. CDR1 SGHDT and CDR2 YYEEEE come from the germline V gene. CDR3: CASSLRPSGTETQYF. The CDR3 DNA reads as TGTGCCAGCAGCTTGAGGCCTAGCGGGACTGAGACCCAGTACTTC.

This clonotype was found many times. In nucleotides, the CDR3 is TGTGCCAGCAGCGCTAGACTAGCAGATGAGCAGTTCTTC. This sequence encodes CASSARLADEQFF. The V and J genes are TRBV7-9 and TRBJ2-1; the match to TRBD2 covers 7 bases. Trimming removed 5 bases from V and 8 bases from J; junction bases left unmatched: 6. The CDR3 length is 13 residues. Germline V gene sequence: CDR1 SEHNR, CDR2 FQNEAQ (reference sequence).

This clonotype was counted at least ten times. The J gene is TRBJ1-6, the V gene TRBV11-2, with D perhaps TRBD1 (5 bases). Trimming cost V 3 bases and J 5 bases, with 17 bases left between them. Germline V gene sequence: CDR1 SGHAT, CDR2 FQNNGV. This CDR3 contains 17 residues. This CDR3 is CASSFSTGGTDNSPLHF. CDR3 nucleotides: TGTGCCAGCAGCTTTTCTACCGGGGGGACGGATAATTCACCCCTCCACTTT.

The table lists this clonotype with many counts. The gene calls are TRBV28 and TRBJ2-4; a weak D match, TRBD1 (5 bases). The CDR3 runs 16 residues. From germline, CDR1 is MDHEN and CDR2 SYDVKM. Trimming cost V 8 bases and J 4 bases, with 21 bases left between them. The CDR3 loop is CASAPQGRTSKNIQYF. In DNA, the CDR3 is TGTGCCAGCGCACCTCAGGGTAGGACATCTAAAAACATTCAGTACTTC.

The rearrangement uses TRBV12-3 or TRBV12-4 and TRBJ2-7; no definite D call. The V end lost 4 bases, the J end lost 6 bases, and 10 bases lay between the germline ends. This CDR3 spans 12 amino acids. For the CDR3, the DNA is TGTGCCAGCAGTTACCAAAGCCTCGAGCAGTACTTC. Translating gives CASSYQSLEQYF.

This clonotype has at least ten counts. The V call is TRBV7-9, the J call TRBJ2-7, with D possibly being TRBD1 (6 bases). With 0 bases removed from V and 0 bases from J, the gap between germline ends came to 12 bases. Germline V CDR1 and CDR2: SEHNR, FQNEAQ (reference sequence). This CDR3 has 16 residues. As DNA, the CDR3 is TGTGCCAGCAGCTTAGCGAAATTGGACAGCTCCTACGAGCAGTACTTC. As protein: CASSLAKLDSSYEQYF.

This clonotype occurred a few times. The chain carries TRBV25-1 and TRBJ1-3; D perhaps matches TRBD1 (5 bases). Deletions cut 3 bases from V and 2 bases from J, with 17 bases between. Germline lookup yields CDR1 MGHDK and CDR2 SYGVNS. The length of the CDR3 is 17 residues. The CDR3 sequence is CASSELNTWGPGNTIYF. In DNA form, the CDR3 reads TGTGCCAGCAGTGAGCTTAACACGTGGGGACCTGGAAACACCATATATTTT.

The genes are TRBV25-1 and TRBJ1-2, with TRBD1 matching 10 bases. The ends lost 4 bases at V and 6 bases at J; junction bases unmatched: 8. This CDR3 has 15 amino acids. Germline V CDR1 and CDR2: MGHDK, SYGVNS. This CDR3 is CASSATGGGWDGYTF. CDR3 nucleotide sequence: TGTGCCAGCAGTGCGACAGGGGGCGGATGGGATGGCTACACCTTC.

The chain joins TRBV28 to TRBJ2-3; 12 nucleotides match TRBD1. The CDR3 spans 16 residues. Per the germline V gene, CDR1 is MDHEN and CDR2 is SYDVKM. With V trimmed by 5 bases and J by 5 bases, 8 bases remained unmatched. CDR3 nucleotides: TGTGCCAGCAGTATGTCGGGACAGGGGGCGGGAGATACGCAGTATTTT. Amino acid sequence: CASSMSGQGAGDTQYF.

Ten or more counts support this clonotype. This rearrangement joins TRBV2 to TRBJ1-5; D uncertain. The CDR3 spans 13 residues. With 6 bases removed from V and 0 bases from J, the gap between germline ends came to 6 bases. CDR1 and CDR2 (germline): SNHLY, FYNNEI. The CDR3 bases are TGTGCCAGCAGGGCCGATAGCAATCAGCCCCAGCATTTT. It yields the protein CASRADSNQPQHF.

This clonotype was found many times. The chain employs TRBV4-1 and TRBJ2-7; 11 bases are shared with TRBD2. Germline loops: CDR1 MGHRA, CDR2 YSYEKL. With V trimmed by 2 bases and J by 2 bases, 8 bases remained unmatched. This CDR3 spans 17 amino acids. CDR3 DNA sequence: TGCGCCAGCAGCCAACTTGGCCTAGCGGGAGGAACCTACGAGCAGTACTTC. Protein: CASSQLGLAGGTYEQYF.

This clonotype came up many times. The chain is built from TRBV3-1 and TRBJ2-7; 7 bases match TRBD1. V shed 7 bases and J 0 bases; nucleotides not matched to a gene: 9. Germline V gene sequence: CDR1 LGHDT, CDR2 YNNKEL (reference sequence). The CDR3 is 15 residues long. CDR3 bases: TGTGCCAGCACCAACAGGGGCCTTCGCTCCTACGAGCAGTACTTC. Protein sequence: CASTNRGLRSYEQYF.

This clonotype occurred many times. The CDR3 protein is CASSHPGGDTEAFF. The CDR3 DNA sequence: TGTGCCAGCAGCCACCCGGGAGGTGACACTGAAGCTTTCTTT. V and J are TRBV3-1 and TRBJ1-1; no definite D call. Trimming removed 3 bases at V and 3 bases at J, with 11 bases between. CDR1 and CDR2 (germline): LGHDT, YNNKEL (reference sequence). There are 14 residues in the CDR3.

This clonotype was seen ten or more times. The rearrangement joins TRBV11-1 to TRBJ2-2, with a possible D match to TRBD1 (6 bases). V lost 5 bases and J 4 bases, leaving 11 bases between the germline ends. This CDR3 has 14 residues. In germline, CDR1 is SGHAT, CDR2 FQDESV (reference sequence). This CDR3 reads CASSHGQFTGELFF. CDR3 sequence (DNA): TGTGCCAGCAGCCATGGACAGTTCACCGGGGAGCTGTTTTTT.

The chain combines TRBV5-1 with TRBJ2-1; D ambiguous. This CDR3 contains 12 residues. The germline gives CDR1 SGHRS, CDR2 YFSETQ. V lost 2 bases, J lost 10 bases, and 10 bases lay in between. The CDR3 region has the DNA TGCGCCAGCAGCTTCGATGGTTACGAGCAGTTCTTC. Residues: CASSFDGYEQFF.

The sample holds many counts of this clonotype. This chain links TRBV3-1 with TRBJ1-1; 7 bases are shared with TRBD1. J was trimmed by 1 base and V by 3 bases; bases with no gene match: 2. Germline-derived CDR1 and CDR2 are LGHDT and YNNKEL (reference sequence). There are 14 residues in the CDR3. CDR3 protein: CASSQTGKNTEAFF. In nucleotides, the CDR3 is TGTGCCAGCAGCCAGACAGGGAAGAACACTGAAGCTTTCTTT.

This clonotype occurred many times. This rearrangement joins TRBV6-1 to TRBJ2-5, with TRBD1 matching over 7 bases. Germline V gene lookup returns CDR1 MNHNS and CDR2 SASEGT. The CDR3 is made up of 13 amino acids. Unmatched junction bases numbered 5, after V lost 6 bases and J lost 4 bases. The CDR3 loop is CASRTGTRETQYF. CDR3 DNA: TGTGCCAGCAGGACAGGGACGAGAGAGACCCAGTACTTC.

Many counts were recorded for this clonotype. The V call is TRBV11-3, the J call TRBJ1-1; D remains unclear. The germline gives CDR1 SGHNT, CDR2 YENEEA. CDR3 length equals 14 residues. Trimming took off 1 base at V and 1 base at J, with 7 bases between the two ends. CDR3 protein: CASSLGPKNTEAFF. DNA for the CDR3: TGTGCCAGCAGCTTAGGACCGAAGAACACTGAAGCTTTCTTT. The full variable domain, with the rest looked up from reference TRBV11-3 and TRBJ1-1, is EAGVVQSPRYKIIEKKQPVAFWCNPISGHNTLYWYLQNLGQGPELLIRYENEEAVDDSQLPKDRFSAERLKGVDSTLKIQPAELGDSAVYLCASSLGPKNTEAFFGQGTRLTVV.

This clonotype was seen repeatedly, ten times or more. The V gene is TRBV7-3, the J gene TRBJ1-6; 7 bases are a match to TRBD1. Germline CDR1 and CDR2: SGHTA and FQGTGA. This CDR3 comprises 13 residues. Trimming took 4 bases from V and 10 from J; bases not matched to a gene: 4. This CDR3 is CASSSGQASPLHF. In DNA, the CDR3 is TGTGCCAGCAGCTCCGGACAGGCCTCACCCCTCCACTTT.

Of note for this clonotype: A much bigger clone sits one base away, suggesting this may be a read error. The V gene is TRBV12-3 or TRBV12-4, the J gene TRBJ1-1; D not resolved. This CDR3 has 12 residues. Here the CDR3 DNA reads TGTGCCAGCAGTTTCCGGGTACCTGAAGCTTCCTTT. Encoded protein: CASSFRVPEASF.

The table lists this clonotype with a few counts. This chain links TRBV20-1 with TRBJ2-7; the match to TRBD2 covers 9 bases. J was trimmed by 8 bases and V by 3 bases; bases with no gene match: 5. The CDR3 loop spans 12 amino acids. Looked up from germline, CDR1 is DFQATT and CDR2 is SNEGSKA (reference sequence). The CDR3 nucleotides read TGCAGTGCTAGTCAGCGGGAGGAGAAGCAGTACTTC. Amino acid sequence: CSASQREEKQYF.

This clonotype has at least ten counts. The chain couples TRBV7-2 to TRBJ1-2, with a weak D call TRBD1 (5 bases). This CDR3 contains 13 residues. Between the trimmed V and J ends, which lost 0 bases and 7 bases, there was a span of 9 bases. The germline gives CDR1 SGHTA, CDR2 FQGNSA. In DNA form, the CDR3 reads TGTGCCAGCAGCTTAGCGACAGACTTTGGCTACACCTTC. Its translation: CASSLATDFGYTF.